This T cell receptor beta chain is drawn from a study of T-cell memory formation after mild COVID-19. Sample barcodes and UMIs were carried by the TCR alpha and TCR beta cDNA libraries that 5'RACE generated with constant-segment primers. TCRdb reprocessed the 5' RACE reads via MiXCR and lists one record per CDR3 protein. The table has a few hundred thousand distinct CDR3 sequences, 27% seen once. Study-wide points: Pre-infection memory showed some responding clones, and this suggested that cross-reactive memory joined.

In the case of this clonotype: The target antigen is unknown.

V trimming: 4 bases; J trimming: 7 bases; junction bases outside the gene matches: 7. The CDR3 consists of 13 residues. The V gene's germline CDR1 is SGHRS and CDR2 YFSETQ. The source material was PBMCs or a T cell subset sorted from them (not recorded which). The chain recombines TRBV5-1 with TRBJ1-1, with 7 positions matching TRBD1. This receptor was identified in an adult woman who had mild COVID-19 (a few samples of this study predate the infection). Cell type and time point are not known. The CDR3 is CASSLRDRREAFF. The CDR3 nucleotides are TGCGCCAGCAGCCTCCGGGACAGACGTGAAGCTTTCTTT.